The text below deals with one T cell receptor (beta chain). Original processing methods: Counts of nucleated cells, estimated from reference gene primer amplification, were obtained. Here immunoSEQ multiplex PCR was the method, and the copy in TCRdb shows in-frame clones only, minus some. That table is the source of V, J and clone size, and D and trimming were worked out from the DNA. Of under 300,000 clones in the sample, 75% to 90% were seen once. V lost 5 bases, J lost 4 bases, and 9 bases lay in between. This CDR3 region has 13 residues. CDR1 and CDR2 from the germline V gene are PRHDT and FYEKMQ (reference sequence). The source of the sample is a study of blood T cell repertoires in COVID-19. Study summary: Sites in the United States, Italy and Spain provided acute and convalescent COVID-19 samples.

The chain has TRBV13 and TRBJ1-5; tentatively, D is TRBD1 (6 bases). The specimen was peripheral blood. The clonotype was recovered from a woman in her 70s with acute or convalescent COVID-19. This chain's CDR3 is CASSQGRNQPQHF. CDR3 DNA: TGTGCCAGCAGCCAGGGGCGTAATCAGCCCCAGCATTTT.